Below, 11 T cell receptor beta chains from the same sample are listed, as sequenced in a study of cytomegalovirus exposure and HLA in healthy donors. Researchers ran the PCR with 60 Vbeta and 13 Jbeta primers. Sequencing used immunoSEQ multiplex PCR; TCRdb keeps in-frame clones, though not all of them. The sample gives about 150,000 clones, about two thirds of which show up once; 2% to 2.5% is in the top ten. The sequencing input was PBMCs. The receptors shown here come from a woman aged 55-75 years in good health and CMV-seropositive.

The chain recombines TRBV10-3 with TRBJ2-3; perhaps TRBD1 as D (8 bases). The CDR3 runs 17 residues. In germline, CDR1 is ENHRY, CDR2 SYGVKD. The germline V and J ends were trimmed by 5 bases and 1 base, with 19 bases remaining between them. CDR3 protein: CAISQGALGGGTDTQYF. Written as DNA, the CDR3 is TGTGCCATCAGTCAGGGGGCGCTGGGAGGGGGCACAGATACGCAGTATTTT.

The V gene is TRBV18, the J gene TRBJ1-3, with D possibly matching TRBD1 (5 bases). The length of the CDR3 is 14 residues. Germline CDR1 reads KGHSH; CDR2 reads LQKENI. V gave up 0 bases and J gave up 6 bases, with 9 bases separating them. Here the CDR3 reads CASSPPSGENTIYF. CDR3 sequence (DNA): TGTGCCAGCTCACCACCATCGGGGGAAAACACCATATATTTT.

This rearrangement joins TRBV30 to TRBJ1-1, with TRBD1 identical over 11 bases. Per the germline V gene, CDR1 is GTSNPN and CDR2 is SVGIG (reference sequence). This CDR3 has 13 residues. V trimming: 8 bases; J trimming: 1 base; junction bases outside the gene matches: 3. Here the CDR3 DNA reads TGTGCCGGGACAGGGGGAAAGAACACTGAAGCTTTCTTT. As protein: CAGTGGKNTEAFF.

This clone was detected a few times. The J gene is TRBJ1-1, the V gene TRBV6-6; a possible D gene is TRBD1 (5 bases). The germline CDR1 and CDR2 sequences are MNHNY and SVGAGI (reference sequence). The V and J ends lost 7 bases and 1 base respectively, with 10 bases between them. The CDR3 length is 13 residues. This CDR3 is CASNWGGNTEAFF. CDR3 in DNA: TGTGCCAGCAATTGGGGGGGGAACACTGAAGCTTTCTTT.

This chain joins TRBV6-1 and TRBJ1-5; D not certain. From germline, CDR1 is MNHNS and CDR2 SASEGT. The CDR3 is made up of 14 amino acids. Between the trimmed V and J ends, which lost 2 bases and 6 bases, there was a span of 11 bases. CDR3 DNA: TGTGCCAGCAGTGAACGAGGGTGGGGTCAGCCCCAGCATTTT. Amino acids: CASSERGWGQPQHF.

The chain is built from TRBV5-1 and TRBJ2-5; 7 bases agree with TRBD1. CDR1 is SGHRS, CDR2 YFSETQ, per germline. The V segment lost 4 bases and the J segment 1 base; nucleotides outside the gene matches: 7. The CDR3 is 15 amino acids. CDR3 sequence reads: CASSTGQAGQETQYF. The CDR3 nucleotides read TGCGCCAGCAGCACCGGACAGGCCGGCCAAGAGACCCAGTACTTC.

V usage is TRBV5-1 and J usage is TRBJ1-3; 11 nucleotides agree with TRBD1. The germline gives CDR1 SGHRS, CDR2 YFSETQ. With 4 bases clipped from V and 0 bases from J, the junction kept 6 bases outside the gene matches. The length of the CDR3 is 17 residues. For the CDR3, the DNA is TGCGCCAGCAGCCCGGGAGGGACAGGGGGCTCTGGAAACACCATATATTTT. Protein: CASSPGGTGGSGNTIYF.

In its sample, this clone was seen a few times. This chain uses TRBV5-1 with TRBJ2-3, with a tentative D call TRBD2 (5 bases). Trimming cost V 7 bases and J 0 bases, with 15 bases left between them. The CDR3 extends over 15 amino acids. Germline-derived CDR1 and CDR2 are SGHRS and YFSETQ. CDR3 in DNA: TGCGCCAGCCACACTAGTTCCCTTAGCACAGATACGCAGTATTTT. Protein product: CASHTSSLSTDTQYF.

This chain connects TRBV6-5 to TRBJ1-3; tentative D call: TRBD1 (5 bases). The ends were cut back, 8 bases at V and 2 bases at J, with 16 bases in the middle. The CDR3 totals 15 residues. The V gene's germline CDR1 is MNHEY and CDR2 SVGAGI. For the CDR3, the DNA is TGTGCCAGCCGCCATACGGGGGACCCTGGAAACACCATATATTTT. It specifies CASRHTGDPGNTIYF.

The chain is built from TRBV5-1 and TRBJ2-1, with 7 bases lining up with TRBD2. This CDR3 has 16 amino acids. From germline, CDR1 is SGHRS and CDR2 YFSETQ. Unmatched junction bases numbered 5, after V lost 1 base and J lost 1 base. This chain's CDR3 is CASSLYRRESYNEQFF. The CDR3 nucleotides are TGCGCCAGCAGCTTGTACCGGCGGGAGTCCTACAATGAGCAGTTCTTC. Supplemented by reference TRBV5-1 and TRBJ2-1, the full variable domain reads KAGVTQTPRYLIKTRGQQVTLSCSPISGHRSVSWYQQTPGQGLQFLFEYFSETQRNKGNFPGRFSGRQFSNSRSEMNVSTLELGDSALYLCASSLYRRESYNEQFFGPGTRLTVL.

The V and J genes are TRBV5-4 and TRBJ1-3; no reliable D call. The germline V gene encodes CDR1 SGHNT and CDR2 YYREEE (reference sequence). The CDR3 covers 15 residues. V was shortened by 4 bases and J by 0 bases, with 11 bases between the two germline ends. This CDR3 is CASSIGASSGNTIYF. In nucleotides, the CDR3 is TGTGCCAGCAGCATCGGAGCTAGCTCTGGAAACACCATATATTTT.